The clone carrying this TCR beta chain was recorded many times. Its specificity is unknown. Stable disease denoted Graves' hyperthyroidism without ophthalmopathy progression within 18 months. The patients, who ranged from 18 to 65 in age, presented with newly diagnosed hyperthyroidism lasting under 2 months. The data stem from a study of T cells in Graves' hyperthyroidism and ophthalmopathy. Study-wide points: Stable hyperthyroidism was separated from ophthalmopathy by a model based on 13 V-J features.

TCR beta CDR3 region amplification was performed from RNA transcripts. With the HTBI primer set, the TCR CDR3 went through a first round of RT-PCR. MiXCR was run by TCRdb on the multiplex PCR reads, yielding one entry per CDR3 protein. The table shows about 590,000 distinct CDR3 sequences, with about a sixth occurring only once. The CDR3 is 17 amino acids. CDR1 MNHEY and CDR2 SMNVEV come from the germline V gene (reference sequence). Trimming at V came to 9 bases and at J to 2 bases, leaving 14 bases not matched to a gene. The material sequenced was blood. The chain recombines TRBV27 with TRBJ2-1; TRBD2 matches 9 bases. The source is a woman younger than 45 with Graves' hyperthyroidism. The CDR3 spells CARPRTSEIPPYNEQFF. Written as DNA, the CDR3 is TGTGCCAGACCACGGACTAGCGAGATTCCCCCCTACAATGAGCAGTTCTTC.